The 27 T cell receptor beta chains in this list originate from one sample, sequenced in a study of blood T cell repertoires in COVID-19 (dated by TCRdb to 2019 to 2021). Receptor libraries were prepared by the immunoSEQ multiplex PCR assay. Here the immuneACCESS table is served through TCRdb, limited to in-frame sequences with V and J called. Missing clones are a known gap in these copies; in checked studies unresolved V genes cover under half, and the rest lacks a known reason. In all, the sample holds about 330,000 clones, and about 87% of those were seen once. 5.3% of the sample is taken by the ten largest. The sample taken for sequencing was PBMCs or T cells enriched from blood (not recorded which). The receptors originated from a woman aged 30 to 39 who had recovered from COVID-19.

The table lists this clone with a few counts. The genes are TRBV2 and TRBJ1-6, with TRBD1 as a possible D gene (5 bases). This CDR3 comprises 11 residues. Germline V lookup: CDR1 SNHLY, CDR2 FYNNEI. Trimming removed 6 bases from V and 14 bases from J, with 11 bases in between. The CDR3 region is CASRLQGSLHF. The DNA of the CDR3 is TGTGCCAGCAGACTCCAGGGATCCCTCCACTTT.

This rearrangement joins TRBV5-1 to TRBJ2-1, with 12 nucleotides matching TRBD2. This CDR3 spans 16 amino acids. The germline V gene encodes CDR1 SGHRS and CDR2 YFSETQ. The junction had 0 bases not matched to a gene; V was cut back by 1 base and J by 1 base. The CDR3 region has the DNA TGCGCCAGCAGCTTGCTAGCGGGGGGGTCCTACAATGAGCAGTTCTTC. This encodes CASSLLAGGSYNEQFF.

The CDR3 nucleotides are TGCGCCAGCAGCCACTTCGGGGGGAACGACACCGGGGAGCTGTTTTTT. Encoded protein: CASSHFGGNDTGELFF. The chain joins TRBV4-1 to TRBJ2-2; the match to TRBD2 covers 7 bases. CDR1 and CDR2 from the germline V gene are MGHRA and YSYEKL. The V segment lost 3 bases and the J segment 3 bases; nucleotides outside the gene matches: 7. This CDR3 has 16 residues.

As regards this clone: The same CDR3 is also encoded by other DNA sequences in this sample. This chain links TRBV28 with TRBJ1-2, with a possible D match to TRBD1 (5 bases). Germline V gene data show CDR1 as MDHEN and CDR2 as SYDVKM. V was clipped by 5 bases and J by 5 bases, with 9 bases between them. The CDR3 consists of 12 residues. CDR3 protein: CASSPGGYGYTF. In nucleotides, the CDR3 is TGTGCCAGCAGTCCCGGGGGATATGGCTACACCTTC.

V and J are TRBV6-5 and TRBJ2-5; the D gene is possibly TRBD1 (7 bases). V was cut by 6 bases and J by 2 bases, with 16 bases left in between. CDR3 length: 15 residues. Germline assignment: CDR1 MNHEY and CDR2 SVGAGI. CDR3 amino acids: CASRRDRGPQETQYF. The CDR3 DNA sequence: TGTGCCAGCAGGCGGGACAGAGGACCACAAGAGACCCAGTACTTC.

DNA of the CDR3: TGTGCCAGCAGCTTATTAGACGGGGGGATAGACACTGAAGCTTTCTTT. Its protein product is CASSLLDGGIDTEAFF. The rearrangement joins TRBV7-2 to TRBJ1-1, with a weak D call TRBD1 (5 bases). Germline CDR1 SGHTA, CDR2 FQGNSA. Trimming took 2 bases from V and 3 from J, leaving 16 bases between them. The CDR3 extends over 16 amino acids.

The chain links TRBV5-4 to TRBJ1-6; possibly TRBD1 for D (5 bases). The CDR3 has 15 residues. Between the trimmed V and J ends, which lost 4 bases and 5 bases, there was a span of 13 bases. Germline V gene data show CDR1 as SGHNT and CDR2 as YYREEE (reference sequence). This CDR3 reads CASSLDSNNNSPLHF. DNA of the CDR3: TGTGCCAGCAGCCTCGACAGTAACAATAATTCACCCCTCCACTTT.

The chain couples TRBV7-2 to TRBJ2-6; 9 nucleotides align to TRBD1. Germline assignment: CDR1 SGHTA and CDR2 FQGNSA. The CDR3 runs to 14 residues. J lost 12 bases, V lost 5 bases, and 8 bases had no gene match. In DNA, the CDR3 is TGTGCCAGCAGCATGACAGGGGGGTACGGCGTCCTGACTTTC. Amino acids: CASSMTGGYGVLTF.

This clone was seen only once. J is TRBJ2-7 and V is TRBV7-2, with 9 bases that match TRBD1. The V gene end was trimmed by 5 bases and the J gene end by 1 base; junction bases not matched to a gene: 6. CDR3 length: 15 residues. The germline V gene has CDR1 SGHTA and CDR2 FQGNSA. The CDR3 DNA reads TGTGCCAGCAGCGGACGGGGACAGGGATCCTACGAGCAGTACTTC. This codes for CASSGRGQGSYEQYF.

The rearrangement joins TRBV7-3 to TRBJ2-2; possibly TRBD2 for D (5 bases). Germline CDR1 SGHTA, CDR2 FQGTGA. The V end lost 2 bases, the J end lost 6 bases, and 7 bases lay between the germline ends. The CDR3 has 13 amino acids. The CDR3 loop reads CASSLEGAGELFF. As DNA, the CDR3 is TGTGCCAGCAGCTTAGAGGGCGCCGGGGAGCTGTTTTTT.

The chain uses TRBV20-1 and TRBJ1-3; D perhaps matches TRBD1 (5 bases). This CDR3 is 12 amino acids long. V shed 3 bases and J shed 8 bases, with 11 bases lying between them. Germline-derived CDR1 and CDR2 are DFQATT and SNEGSKA (reference sequence). CDR3 coding DNA: TGCAGTGCTAGTCCAGGGCCTTACACCATATATTTT. Translation gives CSASPGPYTIYF.

The chain uses TRBV5-1 and TRBJ2-2, with 7 bases fitting TRBD1. J gave up 7 bases and V 0 bases, and 3 bases lay outside the gene matches. The germline CDR1 and CDR2 sequences are SGHRS and YFSETQ. This CDR3 is 14 amino acids long. DNA for the CDR3: TGCGCCAGCAGCTTGGGACAGGGAAACGGGGAGCTGTTTTTT. Translating it yields CASSLGQGNGELFF.

The chain is built from TRBV30 and TRBJ1-6; D is ambiguous. Looked up from germline, CDR1 is GTSNPN and CDR2 is SVGIG (reference sequence). Trimming cost V 1 base and J 7 bases, with 11 bases left between them. This CDR3 region has 14 residues. This CDR3 is CAWSGLLDNSPLHF. Written as DNA, the CDR3 is TGTGCCTGGAGTGGACTCCTTGACAATTCACCCCTCCACTTT. Drawing the rest from reference TRBV30 and TRBJ1-6, the complete variable domain is SQTIHQWPATLVQPVGSPLSLECTVEGTSNPNLYWYRQAAGRGLQLLFYSVGIGQISSEVPQNLSASRPQDRQFILSSKKLLLSDSGFYLCAWSGLLDNSPLHFGNGTRLTVT.

The chain employs TRBV18 and TRBJ1-2; D is undetermined. Germline V gene sequence: CDR1 KGHSH, CDR2 LQKENI. V was shortened by 2 bases and J by 8 bases, with 12 bases between the two germline ends. The CDR3 spans 13 residues. In DNA form, the CDR3 reads TGTGCCAGCTCACCAGGGCTGCGGGAGGGCTACACCTTC. It is translated as CASSPGLREGYTF.

This clone is a singleton in its sample. The V call is TRBV5-1, the J call TRBJ2-5, with D possibly being TRBD2 (6 bases). Germline V gene lookup returns CDR1 SGHRS and CDR2 YFSETQ. The CDR3 runs to 15 residues. The V and J ends lost 2 bases and 1 base respectively, with 12 bases between them. This CDR3 reads CASSFGGAIQETQYF. The CDR3 nucleotides read TGCGCCAGCAGCTTCGGCGGGGCCATCCAAGAGACCCAGTACTTC. The variable domain in full, with the rest retrieved from reference TRBV5-1 and TRBJ2-5, is KAGVTQTPRYLIKTRGQQVTLSCSPISGHRSVSWYQQTPGQGLQFLFEYFSETQRNKGNFPGRFSGRQFSNSRSEMNVSTLELGDSALYLCASSFGGAIQETQYFGPGTRLLVL.

The V and J genes are TRBV4-3 and TRBJ2-5; TRBD2 matches 7 bases. The CDR3 is 15 residues long. V was clipped by 1 base and J by 3 bases; unmatched bases: 5. CDR1 and CDR2 from the germline V gene are LGHNA and YSLEER. The CDR3 DNA reads as TGCGCCAGCAGCCAAGGCCCTCGGGGGGAAGAGACCCAGTACTTC. As protein: CASSQGPRGEETQYF.

The DNA of the CDR3 is TGCGCCAGCAGCTCCTGGACAGGGAACACTGAAGCTTTCTTT. This codes for CASSSWTGNTEAFF. V and J are TRBV5-1 and TRBJ1-1; 7 bases align to TRBD1. With V trimmed by 3 bases and J by 1 base, 3 bases remained unmatched. This CDR3 is 14 amino acids long. Germline V gene sequence: CDR1 SGHRS, CDR2 YFSETQ.

The chain combines TRBV18 with TRBJ1-2; 7 nucleotides align to TRBD1. With 6 bases clipped from V and 0 bases from J, the junction kept 4 bases outside the gene matches. The CDR3 consists of 14 residues. The germline V gene encodes CDR1 KGHSH and CDR2 LQKENI. The CDR3, as DNA: TGTGCCAGCTCTCTCGGACAGGCTAACTATGGCTACACCTTC. Translation gives CASSLGQANYGYTF. The full variable domain, rest sourced from reference TRBV18 and TRBJ1-2, is NAGVMQNPRHLVRRRGQEARLRCSPMKGHSHVYWYRQLPEEGLKFMVYLQKENIIDESGMPKERFSAEFPKEGPSILRIQQVVRGDSAAYFCASSLGQANYGYTFGSGTRLTVV.

The chain links TRBV27 to TRBJ1-3; 9 bases map to TRBD1. Losses at the gene ends were 8 bases for V and 5 bases for J; bases not matched to a gene: 10. Germline CDR1 and CDR2: MNHEY and SMNVEV (reference sequence). This CDR3 has 15 residues. Here the CDR3 reads CASARTGERRNTIYF. CDR3 sequence (DNA): TGTGCCAGCGCCAGGACAGGGGAAAGAAGAAACACCATATATTTT.

This sequence joins TRBV5-1 and TRBJ2-5; 13 nucleotides line up with TRBD2. V lost 2 bases to trimming and J lost 4 bases; unmatched junction nucleotides: 2. This CDR3 comprises 15 residues. The germline CDR1 and CDR2 sequences are SGHRS and YFSETQ. The CDR3 coding sequence is TGCGCCAGCAGCTTACTAGCGGGGGGGCCAGAGACCCAGTACTTC. Amino acid sequence: CASSLLAGGPETQYF.

Turning to this clone: This same CDR3 is encoded by further DNA sequences in the sample. The rearrangement uses TRBV5-1 and TRBJ1-1; TRBD1 aligns across 7 bases. This CDR3 has 14 residues. CDR1 is SGHRS and CDR2 is YFSETQ in the germline V gene. V lost 0 bases, J lost 4 bases, and 3 bases stayed unmatched. CDR3 sequence reads: CASSLVQGGTEAFF. DNA of the CDR3: TGCGCCAGCAGCTTGGTGCAGGGGGGCACTGAAGCTTTCTTT.

V usage is TRBV20-1 and J usage is TRBJ1-2; D unclear. The CDR3 sequence is 11 residues long. Germline CDR1 and CDR2: DFQATT and SNEGSKA (reference sequence). Trimming left V 5 bases short and J 7 bases short, with 11 bases between. In nucleotides, the CDR3 is TGCAGTGCTCCCCGGGCGGGTGGCTACACCTTC. Its translation is CSAPRAGGYTF.

The rearrangement uses TRBV4-1 and TRBJ1-5; D not resolved. V was pared by 0 bases and J by 9 bases, with 6 bases between. CDR1 is MGHRA, CDR2 YSYEKL, per germline. The CDR3 has 12 residues. CDR3 protein: CASSQDGGPQHF. Written as DNA, the CDR3 is TGCGCCAGCAGCCAAGACGGCGGGCCCCAGCATTTT.

The chain uses TRBV19 and TRBJ1-1, with D unclear. V gave up 7 bases and J gave up 1 base, with 10 bases separating them. Germline CDR1 LNHDA, CDR2 SQIVND (reference sequence). The CDR3 contains 13 residues. CDR3 coding DNA: TGTGCCAGTAAGGAGACCGCGAACACTGAAGCTTTCTTT. Encoded protein: CASKETANTEAFF.

The chain has TRBV7-9 and TRBJ1-1; 9 bases align to TRBD1. V was clipped by 8 bases and J by 4 bases; unmatched bases: 5. Germline V gives CDR1 SEHNR, CDR2 FQNEAQ (reference sequence). The length of the CDR3 is 13 residues. The CDR3 region has the DNA TGTGCCAGCTTCATGACAGGGGGCACTGAAGCTTTCTTT. Encoded protein: CASFMTGGTEAFF.

The chain couples TRBV2 to TRBJ2-3; tentatively, D is TRBD2 (6 bases). V was trimmed by 4 bases and J by 2 bases, leaving 10 bases between them. This CDR3 contains 14 residues. CDR1 and CDR2 (germline): SNHLY, FYNNEI. Here the CDR3 DNA reads TGTGCCAGCAGTGCGGGACTTTCCACAGATACGCAGTATTTT. This codes for CASSAGLSTDTQYF.

V usage is TRBV9 and J usage is TRBJ1-4, with D possibly matching TRBD1 (6 bases). Trimming removed 9 bases at V and 4 bases at J, with 16 bases between. Germline V gene sequence: CDR1 SGDLS, CDR2 YYNGEE. The CDR3 has 14 amino acids. The CDR3 DNA reads TGTGCCAACCCACGAGGGGGGGTTAATGAAAAACTGTTTTTT. This translates into CANPRGGVNEKLFF.